This T cell receptor (beta chain) was sequenced in a study of technical replicates of blood from several donors. V trimming: 4 bases; J trimming: 2 bases; junction bases outside the gene matches: 14. This CDR3 has 18 residues. Germline CDR1 and CDR2: MGHRA and YSYEKL. TCRdb's table, derived via immunoSEQ multiplex PCR, lists solely in-frame clones and lacks some. Among under 95,000 clones listed, roughly 94% were seen once. The clonotype was recovered from a human donor in good health. This chain uses TRBV4-1 with TRBJ2-1; 7 nucleotides agree with TRBD1. The specimen was T cells isolated from PBMCs. The CDR3 here is CASSPYRVRQGTYNEQFF. The DNA of the CDR3 is TGCGCCAGCAGCCCGTATCGGGTTAGACAGGGAACCTACAATGAGCAGTTCTTC.